The sequence of this T cell receptor beta chain was determined in a study of blood T cell repertoires in COVID-19. About the research overall: T cells, B-cell-depleted T cells, or PBMCs provided the cDNA or gDNA that served as material.

The CDR3 spans 15 residues. Trimming cost V 3 bases and J 2 bases, with 8 bases left between them. Germline CDR1 SNHLY, CDR2 FYNNEI. This table comes from immunoSEQ multiplex PCR, and its TCRdb copy is limited to in-frame clones, with some not included. The repertoire includes fewer than 90,000 clones, 80% of them detected once, and 15% to 20% sits in the top ten. The rearrangement uses TRBV2 and TRBJ2-6; D is ambiguous. Sequencing was carried out using peripheral blood. This TCR derives from a woman of 80 years or more with acute or convalescent COVID-19. Here the CDR3 reads CASSDYIPGANVLTF. CDR3 in DNA: TGTGCCAGCAGTGATTATATTCCTGGGGCCAACGTCCTGACTTTC. The full variable domain, rest sourced from reference TRBV2 and TRBJ2-6, is EPEVTQTPSHQVTQMGQEVILRCVPISNHLYFYWYRQILGQKVEFLVSFYNNEISEKSEIFDDQFSVERPDGSNFTLKIRSTKLEDSAMYFCASSDYIPGANVLTFGAGSRLTVL.